This T cell receptor (beta chain) was profiled in a study of blood T cell repertoires in COVID-19. Study in general: Samples came from the United States, Italy and Spain, spanning acute and convalescent COVID-19.

As processed by the authors: Reference gene primer amplification gave estimated nucleated cell counts. Libraries were prepared by immunoSEQ multiplex PCR; TCRdb keeps only in-frame clonotypes and omits some of them. V and J calls plus clone size are reproduced from that table; the DNA served to infer D and trimming. Counted here are about 200,000 clones, about nine tenths occurring once; the ten biggest clones make up over 2%. The germline gives CDR1 MNHNS, CDR2 SASEGT. Losses at the gene ends were 0 bases for V and 2 bases for J; bases not matched to a gene: 3. The CDR3 is 16 amino acids. This receptor was identified in a man aged 25 to 40 who had recovered from COVID-19. The sample consisted of peripheral blood. This chain links TRBV6-1 with TRBJ2-5; 10 bases are a match to TRBD2. As DNA, the CDR3 is TGTGCCAGCAGTGAAGCAGCGGGGGGGGTACAAGAGACCCAGTACTTC. Its translation: CASSEAAGGVQETQYF.